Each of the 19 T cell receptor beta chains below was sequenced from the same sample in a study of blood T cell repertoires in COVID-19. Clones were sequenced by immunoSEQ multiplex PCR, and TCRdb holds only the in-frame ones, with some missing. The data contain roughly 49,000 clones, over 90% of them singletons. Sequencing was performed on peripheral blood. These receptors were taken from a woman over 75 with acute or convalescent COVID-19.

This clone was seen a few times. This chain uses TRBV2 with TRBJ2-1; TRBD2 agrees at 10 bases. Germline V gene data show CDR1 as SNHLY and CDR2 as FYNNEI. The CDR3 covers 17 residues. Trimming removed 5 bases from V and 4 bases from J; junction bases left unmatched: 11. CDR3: CASSFSPSGGIYNEQFF. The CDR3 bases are TGTGCCAGCAGTTTTTCTCCTAGCGGGGGTATATACAATGAGCAGTTCTTC. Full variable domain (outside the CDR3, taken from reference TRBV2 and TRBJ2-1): EPEVTQTPSHQVTQMGQEVILRCVPISNHLYFYWYRQILGQKVEFLVSFYNNEISEKSEIFDDQFSVERPDGSNFTLKIRSTKLEDSAMYFCASSFSPSGGIYNEQFFGPGTRLTVL.

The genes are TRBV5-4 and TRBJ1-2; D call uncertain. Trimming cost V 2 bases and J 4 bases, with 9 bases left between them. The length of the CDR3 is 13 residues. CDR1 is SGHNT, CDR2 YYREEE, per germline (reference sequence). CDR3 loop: CASSFGYSYGYTF. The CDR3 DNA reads TGTGCCAGCAGCTTCGGATACAGCTATGGCTACACCTTC.

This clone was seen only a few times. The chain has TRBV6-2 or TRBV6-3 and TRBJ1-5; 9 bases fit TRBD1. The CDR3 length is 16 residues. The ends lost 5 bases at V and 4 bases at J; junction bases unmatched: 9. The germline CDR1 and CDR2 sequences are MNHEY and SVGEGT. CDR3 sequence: CASSSAGTGNNQPQHF. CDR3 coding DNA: TGTGCCAGCAGTAGTGCCGGGACAGGGAATAATCAGCCCCAGCATTTT.

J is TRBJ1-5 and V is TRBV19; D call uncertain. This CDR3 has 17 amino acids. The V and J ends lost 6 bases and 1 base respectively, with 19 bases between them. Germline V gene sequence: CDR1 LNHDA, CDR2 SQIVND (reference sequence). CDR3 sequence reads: CASSNPSGGRSNQPQHF. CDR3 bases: TGTGCCAGTAGCAATCCCTCCGGCGGGCGCAGCAATCAGCCCCAGCATTTT. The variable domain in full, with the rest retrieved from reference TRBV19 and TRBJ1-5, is DGGITQSPKYLFRKEGQNVTLSCEQNLNHDAMYWYRQDPGQGLRLIYYSQIVNDFQKGDIAEGYSVSREKKESFPLTVTSAQKNPTAFYLCASSNPSGGRSNQPQHFGDGTRLSIL.

The CDR3 loop reads CASRKLADSYEQYF. The CDR3 DNA is TGTGCCAGCAGGAAACTTGCGGACTCCTACGAGCAGTACTTC. The chain is built from TRBV11-2 and TRBJ2-7; D gene uncertain. The ends were cut back, 6 bases at V and 0 bases at J, with 12 bases in the middle. The CDR3 sequence is 14 residues long. The germline CDR1 and CDR2 sequences are SGHAT and FQNNGV.

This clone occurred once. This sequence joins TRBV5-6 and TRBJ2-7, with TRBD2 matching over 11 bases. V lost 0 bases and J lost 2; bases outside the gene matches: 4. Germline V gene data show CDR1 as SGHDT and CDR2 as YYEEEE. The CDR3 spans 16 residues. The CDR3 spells CASSLVLAGEPYEQYF. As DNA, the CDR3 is TGTGCCAGCAGCTTGGTACTAGCGGGAGAACCCTACGAGCAGTACTTC.

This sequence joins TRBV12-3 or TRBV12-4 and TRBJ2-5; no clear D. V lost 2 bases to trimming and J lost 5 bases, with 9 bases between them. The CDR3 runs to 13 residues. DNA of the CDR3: TGTGCCAGCAGTTTAAACATACCGGAGACCCAGTACTTC. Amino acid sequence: CASSLNIPETQYF.

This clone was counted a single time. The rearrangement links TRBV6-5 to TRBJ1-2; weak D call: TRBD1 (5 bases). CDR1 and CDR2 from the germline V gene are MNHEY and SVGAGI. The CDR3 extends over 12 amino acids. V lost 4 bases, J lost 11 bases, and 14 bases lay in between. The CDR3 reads CASSSRQGFYTF. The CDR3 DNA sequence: TGTGCCAGCAGTTCCCGGCAGGGTTTTTACACCTTC.

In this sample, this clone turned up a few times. CDR3: CASTVGQGLQPQHF. In nucleotides, the CDR3 is TGTGCCAGCACGGTGGGGCAGGGTCTTCAGCCCCAGCATTTT. J is TRBJ1-5 and V is TRBV2; possible D gene TRBD1, 5 bases. From germline, CDR1 is SNHLY and CDR2 FYNNEI. V dropped 7 bases and J dropped 6 bases, with 16 bases sitting between them. CDR3 length: 14 residues.

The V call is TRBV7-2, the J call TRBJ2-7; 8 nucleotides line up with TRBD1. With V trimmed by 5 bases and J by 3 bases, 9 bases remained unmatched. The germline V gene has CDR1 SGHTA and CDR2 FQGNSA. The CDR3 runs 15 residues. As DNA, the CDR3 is TGTGCCAGCAGCACAGGGACAGGACCTTACTACGAGCAGTACTTC. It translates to CASSTGTGPYYEQYF.

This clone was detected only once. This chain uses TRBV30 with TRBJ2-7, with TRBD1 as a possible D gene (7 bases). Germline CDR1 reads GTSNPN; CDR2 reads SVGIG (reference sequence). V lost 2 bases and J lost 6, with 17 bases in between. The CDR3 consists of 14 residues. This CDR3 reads CAWSQGGASGEQYF. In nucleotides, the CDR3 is TGTGCCTGGAGTCAGGGGGGCGCCTCGGGCGAGCAGTACTTC.

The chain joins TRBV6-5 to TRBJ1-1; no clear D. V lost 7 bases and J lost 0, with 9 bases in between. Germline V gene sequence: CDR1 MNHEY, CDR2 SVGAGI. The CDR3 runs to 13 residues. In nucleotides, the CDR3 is TGTGCCAGCACCACCCACATGAACACTGAAGCTTTCTTT. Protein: CASTTHMNTEAFF.

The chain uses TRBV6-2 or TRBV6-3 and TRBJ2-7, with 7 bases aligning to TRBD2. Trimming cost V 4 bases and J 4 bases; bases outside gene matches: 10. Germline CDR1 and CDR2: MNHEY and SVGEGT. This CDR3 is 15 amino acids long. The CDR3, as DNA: TGTGCCAGCAGTTCCCCTCGCGGGAGTTTTTACGAGCAGTACTTC. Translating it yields CASSSPRGSFYEQYF.

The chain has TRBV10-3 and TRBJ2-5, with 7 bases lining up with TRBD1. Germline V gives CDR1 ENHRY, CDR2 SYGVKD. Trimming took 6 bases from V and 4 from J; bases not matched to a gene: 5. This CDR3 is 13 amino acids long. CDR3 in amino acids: CAIRAQGSETQYF. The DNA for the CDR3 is TGTGCCATCAGGGCACAGGGGTCAGAGACCCAGTACTTC.

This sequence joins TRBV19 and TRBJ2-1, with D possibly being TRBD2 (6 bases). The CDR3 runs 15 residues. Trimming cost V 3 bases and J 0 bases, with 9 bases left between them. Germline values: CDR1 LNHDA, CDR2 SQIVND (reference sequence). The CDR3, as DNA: TGTGCCAGTAGTATTGGACTAAGCTCCTACAATGAGCAGTTCTTC. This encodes CASSIGLSSYNEQFF.

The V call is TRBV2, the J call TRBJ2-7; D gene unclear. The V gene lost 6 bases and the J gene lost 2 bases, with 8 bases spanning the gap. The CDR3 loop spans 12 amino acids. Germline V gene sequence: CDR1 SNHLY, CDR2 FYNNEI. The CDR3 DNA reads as TGTGCCAGCAGGGAGAACCCCTACGAGCAGTACTTC. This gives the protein CASRENPYEQYF.

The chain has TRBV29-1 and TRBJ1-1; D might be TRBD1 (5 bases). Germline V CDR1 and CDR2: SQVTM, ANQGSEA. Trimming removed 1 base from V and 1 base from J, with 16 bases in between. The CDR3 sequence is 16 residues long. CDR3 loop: CSVEAGLGVGNTEAFF. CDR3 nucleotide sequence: TGCAGCGTTGAAGCAGGGTTGGGTGTCGGGAACACTGAAGCTTTCTTT.

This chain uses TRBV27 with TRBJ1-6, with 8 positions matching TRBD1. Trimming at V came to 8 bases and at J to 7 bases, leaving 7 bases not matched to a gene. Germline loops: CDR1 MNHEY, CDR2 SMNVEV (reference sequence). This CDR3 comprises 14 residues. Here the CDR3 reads CASARQGWNSPLHF. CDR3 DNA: TGTGCCAGCGCAAGACAGGGGTGGAATTCACCCCTCCACTTT.

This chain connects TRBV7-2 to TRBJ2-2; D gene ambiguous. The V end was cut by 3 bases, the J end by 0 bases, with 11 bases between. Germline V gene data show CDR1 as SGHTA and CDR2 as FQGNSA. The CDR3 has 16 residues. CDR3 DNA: TGTGCCAGCAGCTTTTATCCCAGTACGAACACCGGGGAGCTGTTTTTT. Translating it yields CASSFYPSTNTGELFF.